The sequence of this TCR beta chain was determined in a study of T cell repertoires in ileal Crohn's disease. Study information: Thiopurines (around 10) or anti-TNF agents (approximately 20) were given postoperatively to about half. Overall study results and limits: Sorted CD8 T cells held more high-frequency clones than CD4. Clonality above 26.8% at surgery always came with endoscopic recurrence.

Only one count was recorded for this clone. Antigen: not known. Germline CDR1 is SQVTM and CDR2 is ANQGSEA. This CDR3 has 14 residues. Unmatched junction bases numbered 8, after V lost 6 bases and J lost 4 bases. Each sample's TCRB immunosequencing used roughly 500 nanograms of biopsy DNA. TCRdb's copy holds only in-frame clones and misses some; the assay was immunoSEQ multiplex PCR. Here the sample spans over 3,500 clones, roughly four fifths being singletons. The specimen sequenced was ileal tissue. The chain uses TRBV29-1 and TRBJ2-2; 7 nucleotides agree with TRBD1. This receptor was taken from an adult with Crohn's disease. CDR3 loop: CSVETGRSTGELFF. CDR3 sequence (DNA): TGCAGCGTGGAGACAGGGCGGAGCACCGGGGAGCTGTTTTTT.